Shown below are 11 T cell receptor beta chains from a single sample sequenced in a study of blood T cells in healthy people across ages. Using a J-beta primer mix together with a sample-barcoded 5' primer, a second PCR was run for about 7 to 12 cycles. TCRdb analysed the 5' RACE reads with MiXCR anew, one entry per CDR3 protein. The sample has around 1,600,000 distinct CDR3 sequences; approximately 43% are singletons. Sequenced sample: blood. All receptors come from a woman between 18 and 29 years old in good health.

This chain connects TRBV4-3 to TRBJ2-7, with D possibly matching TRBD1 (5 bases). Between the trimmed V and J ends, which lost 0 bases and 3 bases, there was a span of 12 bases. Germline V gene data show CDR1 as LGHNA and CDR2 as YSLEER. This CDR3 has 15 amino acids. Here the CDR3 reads CASSQEPGIVYEQYF. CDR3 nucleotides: TGCGCCAGCAGCCAAGAACCAGGGATCGTCTACGAGCAGTACTTC.

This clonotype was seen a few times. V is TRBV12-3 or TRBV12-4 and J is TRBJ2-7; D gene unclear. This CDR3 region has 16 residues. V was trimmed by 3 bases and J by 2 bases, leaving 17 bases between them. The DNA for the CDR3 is TGTGCCAGCAGTTTTGGTAGCTTCGAAAACACCTACGAGCAGTACTTC. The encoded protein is CASSFGSFENTYEQYF.

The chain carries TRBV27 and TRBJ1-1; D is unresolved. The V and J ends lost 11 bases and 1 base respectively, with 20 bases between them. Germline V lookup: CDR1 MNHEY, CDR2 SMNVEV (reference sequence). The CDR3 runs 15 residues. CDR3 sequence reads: CAGHIPGTANTEAFF. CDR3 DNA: TGTGCCGGCCATATCCCGGGTACAGCGAACACTGAAGCTTTCTTT.

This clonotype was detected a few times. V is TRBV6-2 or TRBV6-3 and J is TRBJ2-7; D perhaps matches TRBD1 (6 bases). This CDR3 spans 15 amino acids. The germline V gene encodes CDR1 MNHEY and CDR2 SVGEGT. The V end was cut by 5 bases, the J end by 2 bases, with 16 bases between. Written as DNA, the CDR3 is TGTGCCAGCAGTGCCTTGGACAGCCGAGCCTACGAGCAGTACTTC. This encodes CASSALDSRAYEQYF.

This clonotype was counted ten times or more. The CDR3, as DNA: TGTGCCAGCAGCTTACCGACAGTTAACAATGAGCAGTTCTTC. Its translation: CASSLPTVNNEQFF. The rearrangement uses TRBV7-8 and TRBJ2-1; a weak D match, TRBD1 (5 bases). In germline, CDR1 is SGHVS, CDR2 FQNEAQ. The V and J ends lost 2 bases and 5 bases respectively, with 10 bases between them. The CDR3 has 14 residues.

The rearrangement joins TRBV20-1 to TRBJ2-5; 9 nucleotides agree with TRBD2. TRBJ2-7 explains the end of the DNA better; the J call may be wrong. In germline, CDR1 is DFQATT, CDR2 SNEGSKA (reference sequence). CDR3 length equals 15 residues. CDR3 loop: CSVSGRTSEYYEQYF. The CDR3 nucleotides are TGCAGTGTCTCGGGTCGGACTAGCGAATACTACGAGCAGTACTTC.

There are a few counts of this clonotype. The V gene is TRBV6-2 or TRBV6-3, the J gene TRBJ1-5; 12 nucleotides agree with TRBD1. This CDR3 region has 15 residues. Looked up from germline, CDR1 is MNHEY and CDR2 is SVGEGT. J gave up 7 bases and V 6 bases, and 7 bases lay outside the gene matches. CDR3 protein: CASSSRDRGHQPQHF. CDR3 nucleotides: TGTGCCAGCAGCTCCCGGGACAGGGGGCACCAGCCCCAGCATTTT.

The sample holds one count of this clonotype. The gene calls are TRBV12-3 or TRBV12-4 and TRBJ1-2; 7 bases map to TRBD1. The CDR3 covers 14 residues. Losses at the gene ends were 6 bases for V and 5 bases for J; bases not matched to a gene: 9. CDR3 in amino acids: CASRQWDREYGYTF. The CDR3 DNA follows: TGTGCCAGCAGGCAATGGGACAGAGAGTATGGCTACACCTTC.

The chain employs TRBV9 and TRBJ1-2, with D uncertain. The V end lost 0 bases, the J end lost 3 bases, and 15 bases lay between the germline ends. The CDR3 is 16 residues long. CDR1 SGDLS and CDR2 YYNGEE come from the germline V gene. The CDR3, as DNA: TGTGCCAGCAGCGTAGCCCCTTCTGGGCAGGACTATGGCTACACCTTC. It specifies CASSVAPSGQDYGYTF.

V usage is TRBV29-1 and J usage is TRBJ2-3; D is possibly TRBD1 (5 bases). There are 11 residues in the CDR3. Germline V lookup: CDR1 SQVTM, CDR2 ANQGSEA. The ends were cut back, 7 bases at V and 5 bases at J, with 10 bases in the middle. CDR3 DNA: TGCAGCGAATCAGACAGAGATACGCAGTATTTT. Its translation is CSESDRDTQYF.

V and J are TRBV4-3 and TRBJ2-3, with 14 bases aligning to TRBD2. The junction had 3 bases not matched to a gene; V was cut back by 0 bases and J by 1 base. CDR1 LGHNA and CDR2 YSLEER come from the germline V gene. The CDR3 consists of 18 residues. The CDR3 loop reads CASSQDGLAGGRTDTQYF. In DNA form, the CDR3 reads TGCGCCAGCAGCCAAGATGGACTAGCGGGAGGACGCACAGATACGCAGTATTTT.